Below, one T cell receptor (beta chain) is given with its context. Its antigen remains unknown. Sequencing used immunoSEQ multiplex PCR; TCRdb keeps in-frame clones, though not all of them. This sample carries roughly 41,000 clones, 65% to 75% of them seen once, and the ten largest clones take roughly 15%. This record belongs to a study of vaccination effects on CD4 cells after COVID-19. Study conclusions and caveats: Cross-reactivity toward common cold coronaviruses was confined to only 1 of 255 vaccine-induced clones in healthy vaccinees. Infection-derived and vaccine-derived clones contracted markedly late after vaccination.

The ViraFEST assay expanded antigen-specific CD4+ T cells with viral peptide pools before sequencing. The authors isolated CD4+ T cells after about eleven days of culture. Participants got two doses of BNT162b2 or mRNA-1273 vaccine. Every well housed two million PBMC, which grew in culture alongside around 10 IU/ml IL-2 and about 10 ug/ml peptides. CDR3 size: 15 residues. The germline V gene has CDR1 MNHNY and CDR2 SVGAGI (reference sequence). With 4 bases removed from V and 0 bases from J, the gap between germline ends came to 10 bases. The sample in question was CD4+ T cells from PBMCs cultured with HCoV-OC43 spike peptides, obtained after COVID-19 vaccination. Documented subset: HCoV-OC43 spike overlapping peptide pool stimulation. The chain has TRBV6-6 and TRBJ1-5; maybe TRBD1 (5 bases). This receptor was taken from a human donor who received a COVID-19 vaccine. The DNA for the CDR3 is TGTGCCAGCAGTTGGGACCACTATAGCAATCAGCCCCAGCATTTT. Translating it yields CASSWDHYSNQPQHF.